Sequencing of this T cell receptor beta chain was carried out in a study of blood T cell repertoires in COVID-19. Turning to the study itself: Researchers got acute and convalescent COVID-19 samples from the United States, Italy and Spain.

V was trimmed by 1 base and J by 8 bases, leaving 13 bases between them. Germline CDR1 is SGHRS and CDR2 is YFSETQ. The CDR3 has 14 residues. Here immunoSEQ multiplex PCR was the method, and the copy in TCRdb shows in-frame clones only, minus some. The sample holds about 80,000 clones, approximately 88% seen once. Material for sequencing was peripheral blood. The receptor was isolated from a woman of 80 years or more with acute or convalescent COVID-19. This chain links TRBV5-1 with TRBJ2-1; D is unresolved. CDR3: CASSLRTASHEQFF. The CDR3 DNA reads as TGCGCCAGCAGCTTGCGTACAGCATCGCATGAGCAGTTCTTC.